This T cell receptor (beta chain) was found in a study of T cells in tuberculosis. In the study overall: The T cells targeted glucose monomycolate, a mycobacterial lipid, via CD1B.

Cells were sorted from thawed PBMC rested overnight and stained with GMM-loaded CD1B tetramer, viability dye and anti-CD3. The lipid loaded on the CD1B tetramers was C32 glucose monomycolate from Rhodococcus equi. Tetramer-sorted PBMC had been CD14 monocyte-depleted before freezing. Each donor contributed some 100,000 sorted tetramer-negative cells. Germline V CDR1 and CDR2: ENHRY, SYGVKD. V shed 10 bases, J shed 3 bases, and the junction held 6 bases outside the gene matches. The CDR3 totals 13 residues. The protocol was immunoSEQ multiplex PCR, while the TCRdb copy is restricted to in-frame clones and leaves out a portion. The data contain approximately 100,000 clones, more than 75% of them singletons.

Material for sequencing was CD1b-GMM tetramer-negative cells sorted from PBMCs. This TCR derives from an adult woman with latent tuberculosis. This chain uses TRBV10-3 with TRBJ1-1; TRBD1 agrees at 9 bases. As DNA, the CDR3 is TGTGCCACGGTACAGGGGGCGGACACTGAAGCTTTCTTT. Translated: CATVQGADTEAFF.